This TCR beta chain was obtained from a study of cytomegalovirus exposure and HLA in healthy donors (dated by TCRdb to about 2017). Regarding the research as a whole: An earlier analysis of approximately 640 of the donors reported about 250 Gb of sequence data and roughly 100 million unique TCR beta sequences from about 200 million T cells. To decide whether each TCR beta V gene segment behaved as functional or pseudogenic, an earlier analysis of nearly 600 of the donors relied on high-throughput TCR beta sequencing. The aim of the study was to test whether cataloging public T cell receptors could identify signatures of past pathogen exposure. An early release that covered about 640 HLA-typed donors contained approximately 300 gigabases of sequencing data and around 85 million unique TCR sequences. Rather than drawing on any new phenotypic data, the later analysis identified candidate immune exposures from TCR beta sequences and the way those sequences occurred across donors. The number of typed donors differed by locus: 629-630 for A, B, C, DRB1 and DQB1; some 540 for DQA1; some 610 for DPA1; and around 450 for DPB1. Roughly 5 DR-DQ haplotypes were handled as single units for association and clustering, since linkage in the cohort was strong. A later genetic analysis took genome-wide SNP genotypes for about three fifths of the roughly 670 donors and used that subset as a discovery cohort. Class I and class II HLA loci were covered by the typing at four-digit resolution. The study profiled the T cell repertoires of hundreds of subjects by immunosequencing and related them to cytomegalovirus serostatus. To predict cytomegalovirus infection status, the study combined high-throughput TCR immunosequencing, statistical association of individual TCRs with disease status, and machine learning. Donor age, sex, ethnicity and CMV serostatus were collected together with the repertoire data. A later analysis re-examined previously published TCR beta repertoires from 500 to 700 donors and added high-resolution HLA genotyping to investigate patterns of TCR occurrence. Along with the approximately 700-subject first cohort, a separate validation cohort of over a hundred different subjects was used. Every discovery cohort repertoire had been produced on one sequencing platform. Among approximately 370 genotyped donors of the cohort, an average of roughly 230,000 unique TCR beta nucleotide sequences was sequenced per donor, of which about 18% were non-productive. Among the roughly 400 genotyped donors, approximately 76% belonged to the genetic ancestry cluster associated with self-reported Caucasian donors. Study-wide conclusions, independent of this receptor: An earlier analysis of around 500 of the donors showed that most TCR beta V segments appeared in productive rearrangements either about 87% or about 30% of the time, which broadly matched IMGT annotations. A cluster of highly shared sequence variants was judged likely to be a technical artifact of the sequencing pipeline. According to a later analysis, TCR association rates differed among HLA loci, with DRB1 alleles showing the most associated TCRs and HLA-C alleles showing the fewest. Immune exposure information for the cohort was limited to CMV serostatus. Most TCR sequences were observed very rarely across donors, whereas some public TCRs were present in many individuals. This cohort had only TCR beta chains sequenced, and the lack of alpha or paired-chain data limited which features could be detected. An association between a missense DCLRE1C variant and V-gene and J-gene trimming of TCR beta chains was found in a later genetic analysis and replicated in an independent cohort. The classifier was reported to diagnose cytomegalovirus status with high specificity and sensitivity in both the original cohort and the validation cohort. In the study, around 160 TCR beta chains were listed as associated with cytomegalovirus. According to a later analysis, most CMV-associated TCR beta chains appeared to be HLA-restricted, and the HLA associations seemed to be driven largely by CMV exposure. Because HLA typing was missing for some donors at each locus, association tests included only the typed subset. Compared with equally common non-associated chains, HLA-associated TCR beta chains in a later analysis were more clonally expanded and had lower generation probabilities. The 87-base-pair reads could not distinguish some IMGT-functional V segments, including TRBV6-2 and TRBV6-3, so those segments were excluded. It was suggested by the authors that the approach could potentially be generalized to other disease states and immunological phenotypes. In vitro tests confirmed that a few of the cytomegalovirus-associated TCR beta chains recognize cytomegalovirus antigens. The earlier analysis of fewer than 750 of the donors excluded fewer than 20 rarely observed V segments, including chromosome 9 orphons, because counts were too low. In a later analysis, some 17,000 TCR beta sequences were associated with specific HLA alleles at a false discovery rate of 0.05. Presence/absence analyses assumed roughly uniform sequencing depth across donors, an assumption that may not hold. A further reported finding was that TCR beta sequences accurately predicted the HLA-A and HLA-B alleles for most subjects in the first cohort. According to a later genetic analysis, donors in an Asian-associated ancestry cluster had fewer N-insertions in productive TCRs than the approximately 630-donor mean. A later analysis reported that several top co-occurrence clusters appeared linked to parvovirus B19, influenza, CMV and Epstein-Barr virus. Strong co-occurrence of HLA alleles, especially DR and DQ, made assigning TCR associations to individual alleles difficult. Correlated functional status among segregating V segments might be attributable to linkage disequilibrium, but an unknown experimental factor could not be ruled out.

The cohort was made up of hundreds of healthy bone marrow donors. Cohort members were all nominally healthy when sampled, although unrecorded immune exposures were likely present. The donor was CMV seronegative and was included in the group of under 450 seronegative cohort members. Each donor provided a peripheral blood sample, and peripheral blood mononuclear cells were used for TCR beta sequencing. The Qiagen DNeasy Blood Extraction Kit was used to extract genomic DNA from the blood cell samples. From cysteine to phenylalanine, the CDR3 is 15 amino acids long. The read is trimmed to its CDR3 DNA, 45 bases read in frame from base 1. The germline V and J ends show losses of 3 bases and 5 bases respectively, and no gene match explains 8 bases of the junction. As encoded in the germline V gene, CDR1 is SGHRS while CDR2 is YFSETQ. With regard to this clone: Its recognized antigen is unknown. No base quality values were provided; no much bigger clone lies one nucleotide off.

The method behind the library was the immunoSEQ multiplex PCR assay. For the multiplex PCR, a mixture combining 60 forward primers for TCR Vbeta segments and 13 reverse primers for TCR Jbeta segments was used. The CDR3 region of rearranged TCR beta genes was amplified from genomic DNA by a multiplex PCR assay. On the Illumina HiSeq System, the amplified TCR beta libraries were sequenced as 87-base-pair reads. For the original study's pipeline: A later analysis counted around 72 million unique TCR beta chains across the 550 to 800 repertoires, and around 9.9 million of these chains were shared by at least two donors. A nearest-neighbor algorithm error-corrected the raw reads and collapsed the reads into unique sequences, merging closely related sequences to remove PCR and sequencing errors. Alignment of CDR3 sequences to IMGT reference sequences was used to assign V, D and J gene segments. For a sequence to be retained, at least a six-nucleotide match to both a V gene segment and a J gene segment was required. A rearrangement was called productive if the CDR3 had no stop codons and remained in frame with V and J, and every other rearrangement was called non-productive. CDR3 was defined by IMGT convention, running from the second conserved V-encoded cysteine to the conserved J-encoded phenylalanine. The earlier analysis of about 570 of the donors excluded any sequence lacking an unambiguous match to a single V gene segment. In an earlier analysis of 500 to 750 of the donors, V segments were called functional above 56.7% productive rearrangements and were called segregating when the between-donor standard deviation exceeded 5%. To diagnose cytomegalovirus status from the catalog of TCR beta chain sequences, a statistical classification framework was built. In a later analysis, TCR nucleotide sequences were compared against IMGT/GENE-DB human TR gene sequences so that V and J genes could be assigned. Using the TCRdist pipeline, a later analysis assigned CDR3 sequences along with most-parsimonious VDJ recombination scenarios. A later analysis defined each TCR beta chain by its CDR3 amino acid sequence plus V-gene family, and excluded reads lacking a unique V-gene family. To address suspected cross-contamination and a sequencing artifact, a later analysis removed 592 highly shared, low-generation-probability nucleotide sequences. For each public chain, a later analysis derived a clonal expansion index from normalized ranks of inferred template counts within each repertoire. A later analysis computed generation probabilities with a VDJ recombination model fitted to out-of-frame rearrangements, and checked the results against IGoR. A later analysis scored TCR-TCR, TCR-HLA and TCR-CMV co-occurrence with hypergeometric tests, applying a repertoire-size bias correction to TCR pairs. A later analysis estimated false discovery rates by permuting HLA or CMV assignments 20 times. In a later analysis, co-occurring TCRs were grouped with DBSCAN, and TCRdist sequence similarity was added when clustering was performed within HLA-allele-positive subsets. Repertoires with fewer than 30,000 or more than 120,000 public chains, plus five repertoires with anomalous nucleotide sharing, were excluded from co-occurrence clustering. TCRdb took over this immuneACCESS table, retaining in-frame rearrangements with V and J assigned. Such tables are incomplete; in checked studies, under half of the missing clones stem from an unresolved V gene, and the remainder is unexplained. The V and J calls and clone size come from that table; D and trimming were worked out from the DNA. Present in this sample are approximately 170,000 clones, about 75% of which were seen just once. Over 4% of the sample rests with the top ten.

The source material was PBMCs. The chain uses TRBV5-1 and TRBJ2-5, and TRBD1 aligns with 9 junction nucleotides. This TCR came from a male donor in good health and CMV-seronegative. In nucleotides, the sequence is TGCGCCAGCAGCTACACAGGGGGCGAGACGGAGACCCAGTACTTC. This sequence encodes CASSYTGGETETQYF.